These 28 T cell receptor beta chains share one sample of origin, sequenced in a study of Ad26.COV2.S vaccination and SARS-CoV-2 variants. The treatment here: about 20 received Ad26.COV2.S at low or high dose, single or two shots; about 5 received placebo; per-sample allocation not given. Vaccine and placebo recipients were sampled on day 63 after the first injection. This table comes from immunoSEQ multiplex PCR, and its TCRdb copy is limited to in-frame clones, with some not included. The sample has about 680,000 clones; roughly 90% are singletons. Sequenced here: peripheral blood, sampled in a trial of Ad26.COV2.S vaccine versus placebo. All receptors derive from a person aged 18-65 years who received the Ad26.COV2.S COVID-19 vaccine or a placebo.

This rearrangement joins TRBV27 to TRBJ2-5, with no clear D. The CDR3 covers 15 residues. CDR1 is MNHEY, CDR2 SMNVEV, per germline (reference sequence). V was shortened by 3 bases and J by 2 bases, with 13 bases between the two germline ends. The CDR3 here is CASSFTDGLQETQYF. The CDR3 bases are TGTGCCAGCAGTTTCACCGACGGATTACAAGAGACCCAGTACTTC.

To note about this clone: The sample contains more than one DNA sequence encoding this CDR3. The rearrangement joins TRBV20-1 to TRBJ1-1; no clear D. The V gene lost 4 bases and the J gene lost 1 base, with 4 bases spanning the gap. Germline CDR1 reads DFQATT; CDR2 reads SNEGSKA (reference sequence). This CDR3 has 11 amino acids. The CDR3 sequence is CSATENTEAFF. In DNA, the CDR3 is TGCAGTGCTACCGAGAACACTGAAGCTTTCTTT.

This rearrangement joins TRBV5-1 to TRBJ2-7, with 9 bases aligning to TRBD2. Germline CDR1 reads SGHRS; CDR2 reads YFSETQ. The length of the CDR3 is 16 residues. Trimming removed 0 bases from V and 3 bases from J; junction bases left unmatched: 7. Written as DNA, the CDR3 is TGCGCCAGCAGCTTGGGGATAGCGGGAGTAGTCTACGAGCAGTACTTC. It yields the protein CASSLGIAGVVYEQYF.

The V and J genes are TRBV11-1 and TRBJ2-1; 8 nucleotides line up with TRBD1. The V and J ends lost 1 base and 3 bases, in that order; junction bases with no gene match: 2. The CDR3 length is 15 residues. CDR1 is SGHAT and CDR2 is FQDESV in the germline V gene (reference sequence). The CDR3 sequence: CASSLEGQGYNEQFF. DNA of the CDR3: TGTGCCAGCAGCTTAGAAGGACAGGGCTACAATGAGCAGTTCTTC.

This clone has just one count. Other DNA sequences in this sample translate to the same CDR3. The gene calls are TRBV7-9 and TRBJ1-5, with 9 nucleotides matching TRBD1. This CDR3 spans 15 amino acids. V was clipped by 5 bases and J by 2 bases; unmatched bases: 4. Germline V gene data show CDR1 as SEHNR and CDR2 as FQNEAQ (reference sequence). The CDR3 reads CASSPDRGGNQPQHF. CDR3 DNA sequence: TGTGCCAGCAGCCCGGACAGGGGCGGCAATCAGCCCCAGCATTTT. Together with reference TRBV7-9 and TRBJ1-5, the CDR3 gives the full variable domain: DTGVSQNPRHKITKRGQNVTFRCDPISEHNRLYWYRQTLGQGPEFLTYFQNEAQLEKSRLLSDRFSAERPKGSFSTLEIQRTEQGDSAMYLCASSPDRGGNQPQHFGDGTRLSIL.

This chain joins TRBV6-5 and TRBJ1-1, with a tentative D call TRBD1 (6 bases). Germline V gives CDR1 MNHEY, CDR2 SVGAGI. The V and J ends lost 8 bases and 4 bases respectively, with 20 bases between them. The CDR3 is made up of 15 amino acids. The CDR3 coding sequence is TGTGCCAGCCTCCCCGCCGGGGGGGCCTCCACTGAAGCTTTCTTT. Encoded protein: CASLPAGGASTEAFF.

This chain joins TRBV7-8 and TRBJ2-3, with a possible D match to TRBD2 (5 bases). From germline, CDR1 is SGHVS and CDR2 FQNEAQ. This CDR3 spans 13 amino acids. With 1 base removed from V and 4 bases from J, the gap between germline ends came to 6 bases. The CDR3 nucleotides read TGTGCCAGCAGCTTAGGCGGGTCAGATACGCAGTATTTT. Residues: CASSLGGSDTQYF.

Points on this clone: This sample also contains other DNA sequences that code for the same CDR3. This chain joins TRBV7-9 and TRBJ2-3, with D tentatively TRBD1 (6 bases). Germline V CDR1 and CDR2: SEHNR, FQNEAQ (reference sequence). CDR3 length equals 14 residues. The V end lost 3 bases, the J end lost 0 bases, and 7 bases lay between the germline ends. The CDR3 sequence: CASSLDRSTDTQYF. The CDR3 nucleotides read TGTGCCAGCAGCTTGGACAGAAGCACAGATACGCAGTATTTT.

This clone was counted between two and nine times. V is TRBV6-5 and J is TRBJ1-1; 10 nucleotides agree with TRBD1. The germline V gene encodes CDR1 MNHEY and CDR2 SVGAGI. The length of the CDR3 is 14 residues. J lost 4 bases, V lost 6 bases, and 5 bases had no gene match. This CDR3 reads CASRARTGGTEAFF. DNA for the CDR3: TGTGCCAGCAGAGCCCGGACAGGGGGCACTGAAGCTTTCTTT.

The rearrangement uses TRBV24-1 and TRBJ1-5, with 7 bases that match TRBD1. With 4 bases clipped from V and 5 bases from J, the junction kept 10 bases outside the gene matches. This CDR3 has 16 residues. Germline lookup yields CDR1 KGHDR and CDR2 SFDVKD. The chain's CDR3 is CATSDPNGGGDQPQHF. CDR3 DNA: TGTGCCACCAGTGACCCCAATGGAGGGGGCGATCAGCCCCAGCATTTT.

As concerns this clone: This sample also contains other DNA sequences that code for the same CDR3. The chain links TRBV5-1 to TRBJ2-7; D not certain. The germline V and J ends were trimmed by 4 bases and 1 base, with 6 bases remaining between them. Germline loops: CDR1 SGHRS, CDR2 YFSETQ. The CDR3 runs to 12 residues. The CDR3 nucleotides read TGCGCCAGCAGCGCCGGATCCTACGAGCAGTACTTC. Amino acid sequence: CASSAGSYEQYF.

This rearrangement joins TRBV4-1 to TRBJ1-1; D is undetermined. Germline V lookup: CDR1 MGHRA, CDR2 YSYEKL. CDR3 length: 14 amino acids. Trimming took 2 bases from V and 7 from J, leaving 14 bases between them. CDR3 amino acids: CASSQSPGGSEAFF. Here the CDR3 DNA reads TGCGCCAGCAGCCAAAGCCCGGGAGGGAGTGAAGCTTTCTTT.

This clone was observed a single time. This rearrangement joins TRBV4-2 to TRBJ2-5; TRBD2 matches 8 bases. Germline V CDR1 and CDR2: LGHNA, YNFKEQ. Losses at the gene ends were 0 bases for V and 4 bases for J; bases not matched to a gene: 4. The CDR3 has 15 residues. The CDR3: CASSQDWLAGETQYF. For the CDR3, the DNA is TGTGCCAGCAGCCAAGACTGGCTAGCGGGAGAGACCCAGTACTTC.

The J gene is TRBJ2-2, the V gene TRBV7-9; D possibly uses TRBD1 or TRBD2 (5 bases each). Per germline, CDR1 SEHNR and CDR2 FQNEAQ (reference sequence). The CDR3 sequence is 16 residues long. Trimming removed 4 bases at V and 4 bases at J, with 16 bases between. In DNA form, the CDR3 reads TGTGCCAGCAGCTCTTGGGGCAGGGACGGCACCGGGGAGCTGTTTTTT. Its translation is CASSSWGRDGTGELFF.

V and J are TRBV6-1 and TRBJ2-7, with 9 bases aligning to TRBD2. The CDR3 length is 15 residues. With V trimmed by 3 bases and J by 4 bases, 7 bases remained unmatched. Germline loops: CDR1 MNHNS, CDR2 SASEGT. For the CDR3, the DNA is TGTGCCAGCAGTGAGGGGGGACTAGCCCCTTACGAGCAGTACTTC. It encodes CASSEGGLAPYEQYF.

The chain is built from TRBV14 and TRBJ2-3; D is unresolved. Trimming took off 0 bases at V and 7 bases at J, with 14 bases between the two ends. The CDR3 loop spans 15 amino acids. Per germline, CDR1 SGHDN and CDR2 FVKESK. CDR3: CASSQDRTVRNTQYF. In DNA form, the CDR3 reads TGTGCCAGCAGCCAAGATCGTACGGTACGGAATACGCAGTATTTT.

The J gene is TRBJ1-2, the V gene TRBV4-2, with D unclear. There are 12 residues in the CDR3. The V gene lost 0 bases and the J gene lost 13 bases, with 12 bases spanning the gap. Per germline, CDR1 LGHNA and CDR2 YNFKEQ. CDR3 sequence: CASSQDSPPPTF. The CDR3 DNA follows: TGTGCCAGCAGCCAAGATAGTCCCCCCCCCACCTTC.

The genes are TRBV3-1 (or the pseudogene TRBV3-2) and TRBJ2-7; D might be TRBD2 (6 bases). V dropped 0 bases and J dropped 10 bases, with 10 bases sitting between them. Germline-derived CDR1 and CDR2 are LGHDT and YNNKEL (reference sequence). This CDR3 has 12 residues. The CDR3 region is CASSQDGTLQYF. CDR3 nucleotide sequence: TGTGCCAGCAGCCAAGATGGGACTCTCCAGTACTTC.

The chain is built from TRBV15 and TRBJ2-1; 9 bases are a match to TRBD1. Germline CDR1 is LNHNV and CDR2 is YYDKDF (reference sequence). Trimming took 4 bases from V and 3 from J; bases not matched to a gene: 4. The CDR3 contains 15 residues. The CDR3 sequence is CATSTGQGFYNEQFF. CDR3 nucleotides: TGTGCCACCAGCACGGGACAGGGATTCTACAATGAGCAGTTCTTC.

This clone occurred once. The chain joins TRBV6-5 to TRBJ1-6; unclear D gene. Germline-derived CDR1 and CDR2 are MNHEY and SVGAGI. There are 12 residues in the CDR3. V shed 6 bases and J shed 10 bases, with 10 bases lying between them. Here the CDR3 DNA reads TGTGCCAGCAGGTCCGTCGCCTCACCCCTCCACTTT. It yields the protein CASRSVASPLHF.

The chain has TRBV6-5 and TRBJ2-7; D unclear. The CDR3 extends over 13 amino acids. Germline lookup yields CDR1 MNHEY and CDR2 SVGAGI. V gave up 6 bases and J gave up 3 bases, with 12 bases separating them. In nucleotides, the CDR3 is TGTGCCAGCAGCCCCAGTTGGGGCTACGAGCAGTACTTC. Translating gives CASSPSWGYEQYF.

Regarding this clone: The same CDR3 also results from other DNA sequences found in this sample. CDR3: CASSIDRTGGYTF. DNA for the CDR3: TGTGCCAGTAGTATAGACAGGACTGGTGGCTACACCTTC. V and J are TRBV19 and TRBJ1-2, with no clear D. The CDR3 is 13 amino acids. Between the trimmed V and J ends, which lost 0 bases and 7 bases, there was a span of 9 bases. Germline CDR1 LNHDA, CDR2 SQIVND (reference sequence).

Regarding this clone: Other DNA sequences in the sample encode the same CDR3. The chain has TRBV4-1 and TRBJ2-2, with D unclear. With 1 base removed from V and 8 bases from J, the gap between germline ends came to 5 bases. CDR3 length: 12 residues. Germline V gene data show CDR1 as MGHRA and CDR2 as YSYEKL. Here the CDR3 reads CASSQAGGELFF. Here the CDR3 DNA reads TGCGCCAGCAGCCAAGCAGGAGGGGAGCTGTTTTTT.

The J gene is TRBJ1-4, the V gene TRBV19; D might be TRBD1 (5 bases). Germline CDR1 LNHDA, CDR2 SQIVND (reference sequence). The CDR3 spans 15 residues. V was cut by 8 bases and J by 0 bases, with 13 bases left in between. CDR3 bases: TGTGCCAGTGGCTGGACACCATCAACTAATGAAAAACTGTTTTTT. Encoded protein: CASGWTPSTNEKLFF.

This clone was observed a single time. The rearrangement joins TRBV11-2 to TRBJ1-6; 9 nucleotides match TRBD1. The junction had 1 base not matched to a gene; V was cut back by 0 bases and J by 7 bases. This CDR3 has 15 residues. Per the germline V gene, CDR1 is SGHAT and CDR2 is FQNNGV. The CDR3 sequence: CASSLDGQGNSPLHF. The CDR3, as DNA: TGTGCCAGCAGCTTAGACGGACAGGGGAATTCACCCCTCCACTTT.

This clone showed up just once. This chain joins TRBV7-9 and TRBJ1-1; perhaps TRBD1 as D (5 bases). Germline V gene sequence: CDR1 SEHNR, CDR2 FQNEAQ (reference sequence). With 0 bases removed from V and 4 bases from J, the gap between germline ends came to 12 bases. The CDR3 loop spans 15 amino acids. Written as DNA, the CDR3 is TGTGCCAGCAGCTTAGCATTGGGGGAAGGCACTGAAGCTTTCTTT. Its protein is CASSLALGEGTEAFF.

Concerning this clone: The junction does not match germline at one end; this may be a read error. The V gene is TRBV7-7, the J gene TRBJ2-3, with a possible D match to TRBD1 (5 bases). The CDR3 contains 15 residues. The germline gives CDR1 SSHAT, CDR2 FNYEAQ (reference sequence). The CDR3 is CASSATGISTDTQYF. Here the CDR3 DNA reads TGTGCTAGCAGCGCAACAGGAATCAGCACAGATACGCAGTATTTT. Combining the CDR3 with reference TRBV7-7 and TRBJ2-3 gives the whole variable domain GAGVSQSPRYKVTKRGQDVTLRCDPISSHATLYWYQQALGQGPEFLTYFNYEAQPDKSGLPSDRFSAERPEGSISTLTIQRTEQRDSAMYRCASSATGISTDTQYFGPGTRLTVL.

By share of the sample, this clone is medium-sized (0.01 to 0.1%). V usage is TRBV7-3 and J usage is TRBJ2-7; the D gene is possibly TRBD2 (7 bases). Trimming took 5 bases from V and 5 from J, leaving 16 bases between them. Per the germline V gene, CDR1 is SGHTA and CDR2 is FQGTGA. This CDR3 region has 14 residues. CDR3 in amino acids: CASSPYGRGHEQYF. CDR3 in DNA: TGTGCCAGCAGCCCTTATGGGCGGGGGCACGAGCAGTACTTC.